These T cell receptor beta chains were read from a single sample in a study of blood T cells in healthy people across ages. TCRdb reprocessed the 5' RACE reads via MiXCR and lists one record per CDR3 protein. Among hundreds of thousands of distinct CDR3 sequences, less than 70% were seen once, and the ten largest hold approximately 40%. Sequencing was done on a sample of blood. All receptors derive from a man older than 75 in good health. CDR3s include the opening cysteine and the closing phenylalanine or tryptophan. The order of the fields is V gene, D gene, clone size, J gene, CDR3 protein, CDR3 DNA. The D gene is left open where the match is weak. Size values are once, few and many counts, or a class for expanded clones, and some rows have none.

v_gene: TRBV6-2/TRBV6-3
d_gene: .
abundance: .
j_gene: TRBJ1-1
CDR3aa: CASSSVGQNTEAFF
CDR3nt: TGTGCCAGCAGTTCGGTCGGACAGAACACTGAAGCTTTCTTT

v_gene: TRBV2
d_gene: TRBD1
abundance: .
j_gene: TRBJ2-5
CDR3aa: CASSYRGDETQYF
CDR3nt: TGTGCCAGCAGCTACAGGGGAGACGAGACCCAGTACTTC

v_gene: TRBV29-1
d_gene: .
abundance: many
j_gene: TRBJ2-3
CDR3aa: CSVEEGAHRTDTQYF
CDR3nt: TGCAGCGTTGAGGAGGGGGCGCATCGCACAGATACGCAGTATTTT

v_gene: TRBV5-6
d_gene: TRBD2
abundance: .
j_gene: TRBJ2-1
CDR3aa: CASSFRTSGRAPPEQFF
CDR3nt: TGTGCCAGCAGCTTTCGGACTAGCGGGAGGGCCCCTCCTGAGCAGTTCTTC

v_gene: TRBV5-6
d_gene: .
abundance: .
j_gene: TRBJ2-7
CDR3aa: CASSFGTHLYEQYF
CDR3nt: TGTGCCAGCAGCTTCGGGACTCACCTCTACGAGCAGTACTTC

v_gene: TRBV7-9
d_gene: .
abundance: .
j_gene: TRBJ2-1
CDR3aa: CASSSSFPSYNEQFF
CDR3nt: TGTGCCAGCAGTTCCTCCTTCCCCTCCTACAATGAGCAGTTCTTC

v_gene: TRBV13
d_gene: TRBD2
abundance: .
j_gene: TRBJ2-5
CDR3aa: CASSSAGTSGKETQYF
CDR3nt: TGTGCCAGCAGCTCCGCCGGGACTAGCGGAAAAGAGACCCAGTACTTC

v_gene: TRBV15
d_gene: TRBD1
abundance: .
j_gene: TRBJ2-7
CDR3aa: CATSTSQGVQSYEQYF
CDR3nt: TGTGCCACCAGCACTAGCCAGGGGGTTCAATCCTACGAGCAGTACTTC

v_gene: TRBV25-1
d_gene: .
abundance: .
j_gene: TRBJ1-2
CDR3aa: CASSEAGALGYGYTF
CDR3nt: TGTGCCAGCAGTGAAGCGGGGGCTCTGGGGTATGGCTACACCTTC

v_gene: TRBV3-1
d_gene: .
abundance: .
j_gene: TRBJ2-4
CDR3aa: CASSQDPLTPQYF
CDR3nt: TGTGCCAGCAGCCAAGACCCCCTAACGCCCCAGTACTTC

v_gene: TRBV2
d_gene: .
abundance: once
j_gene: TRBJ2-3
CDR3aa: CASSERASPRDAYF
CDR3nt: TGTGCCAGCAGTGAACGGGCTAGCCCCAGAGACGCGTATTTT

v_gene: TRBV7-9
d_gene: .
abundance: .
j_gene: TRBJ2-5
CDR3aa: CASSLAISSSYNEQYF
CDR3nt: TGTGCCAGCAGCTTAGCGATCTCGAGCTCCTACAATGAGCAGTACTTC

v_gene: TRBV12-3/TRBV12-4
d_gene: .
abundance: .
j_gene: TRBJ1-1
CDR3aa: CASSSQGGGMAEAFF
CDR3nt: TGTGCCAGCAGTTCACAGGGTGGGGGGATGGCTGAAGCTTTCTTT

v_gene: TRBV6-7
d_gene: TRBD2
abundance: .
j_gene: TRBJ2-7
CDR3aa: CASSRTSGSPYEQYF
CDR3nt: TGTGCCAGCAGTAGGACTAGCGGGAGCCCCTACGAGCAGTACTTC

v_gene: TRBV6-2/TRBV6-3
d_gene: TRBD2
abundance: .
j_gene: TRBJ2-3
CDR3aa: CASTRRFNSGVRGYAYF
CDR3nt: TGTGCCAGCACCCGACGGTTTAATAGCGGGGTACGGGGATACGCGTATTTT

v_gene: TRBV7-8
d_gene: TRBD1
abundance: .
j_gene: TRBJ1-4
CDR3aa: CASSPRDRAEKLFF
CDR3nt: TGTGCCAGCAGCCCCCGGGACAGGGCTGAAAAACTGTTTTTT

v_gene: TRBV20-1
d_gene: .
abundance: few
j_gene: TRBJ2-7
CDR3aa: CSASPLAFSSYEQYF
CDR3nt: TGCAGTGCGAGCCCGCTAGCGTTTAGCTCCTACGAGCAGTACTTC

v_gene: TRBV20-1
d_gene: TRBD1
abundance: many
j_gene: TRBJ2-7
CDR3aa: CSASPDRGYEQYF
CDR3nt: TGCAGTGCTAGCCCGGACAGGGGCTACGAGCAGTACTTC